The 14 T cell receptor beta chains reported below all come from one sample, sequenced in a study of blood T cell repertoires in COVID-19. The data were produced by immunoSEQ multiplex PCR, yet TCRdb's version contains in-frame clones alone and is incomplete. The sample comprises 300,000 to 450,000 clones, 85% to 90% of which are singletons, and around 2.9% rests with the top ten. Material: peripheral blood. All receptors derive from a human donor in a cohort sampled during active COVID-19.

The chain recombines TRBV6-2 or TRBV6-3 with TRBJ2-4, with a weak D call TRBD2 (5 bases). The CDR3 runs to 13 residues. Trimming stripped 0 bases from V and 8 bases from J, with 8 bases between. CDR1 is MNHEY and CDR2 is SVGEGT in the germline V gene. The CDR3: CASSYSTIDIQYF. CDR3 bases: TGTGCCAGCAGTTACTCGACTATAGACATTCAGTACTTC.

The sample holds a few counts of this clone. The chain is built from TRBV5-1 and TRBJ1-6, with D possibly matching TRBD1 (5 bases). The CDR3 extends over 14 amino acids. Germline values: CDR1 SGHRS, CDR2 YFSETQ. V was pared by 3 bases and J by 7 bases, with 11 bases between. CDR3 nucleotides: TGCGCCAGCAGCTGGGGACTGAGGAATTCACCCCTCCACTTT. Translating it yields CASSWGLRNSPLHF.

This chain joins TRBV7-9 and TRBJ2-5, with 11 bases fitting TRBD2. J gave up 2 bases and V 6 bases, and 8 bases lay outside the gene matches. CDR1 SEHNR and CDR2 FQNEAQ come from the germline V gene (reference sequence). CDR3 size: 16 residues. The CDR3 DNA reads TGTGCCAGCAGTTTGGCGGGGACTAGCGGACAAGAGACCCAGTACTTC. It is translated as CASSLAGTSGQETQYF. Full variable domain (outside the CDR3, taken from reference TRBV7-9 and TRBJ2-5): DTGVSQNPRHKITKRGQNVTFRCDPISEHNRLYWYRQTLGQGPEFLTYFQNEAQLEKSRLLSDRFSAERPKGSFSTLEIQRTEQGDSAMYLCASSLAGTSGQETQYFGPGTRLLVL.

The rearrangement links TRBV6-5 to TRBJ2-7, with D possibly being TRBD2 (6 bases). V was trimmed by 10 bases and J by 0 bases, leaving 16 bases between them. This CDR3 is 14 amino acids long. Germline loops: CDR1 MNHEY, CDR2 SVGAGI. The CDR3 spells CATTLGLNSYEQYF. CDR3 coding DNA: TGTGCCACTACCCTAGGACTAAACTCCTACGAGCAGTACTTC.

The chain is built from TRBV4-1 and TRBJ2-1, with 8 positions matching TRBD1. CDR3 length: 15 residues. In germline, CDR1 is MGHRA, CDR2 YSYEKL. The V and J ends lost 4 bases and 7 bases, in that order; junction bases with no gene match: 9. CDR3 loop: CASSPDRARRNEQFF. CDR3 nucleotides: TGCGCCAGCAGCCCGGACAGGGCCCGACGGAATGAGCAGTTCTTC.

This chain connects TRBV28 to TRBJ2-1, with D maybe TRBD2 (6 bases). The CDR3 consists of 19 residues. Trimming removed 10 bases from V and 7 bases from J, with 35 bases in between. The germline V gene encodes CDR1 MDHEN and CDR2 SYDVKM. In DNA, the CDR3 is TGTGCCATCCCACCTGAATCCCTACCTAGCGATAAAGGTAGGAATGAGCAGTTCTTC. This encodes CAIPPESLPSDKGRNEQFF. Combining the CDR3 with reference TRBV28 and TRBJ2-1 gives the whole variable domain DVKVTQSSRYLVKRTGEKVFLECVQDMDHENMFWYRQDPGLGLRLIYFSYDVKMKEKGDIPEGYSVSREKKERFSLILESASTNQTSMYLCAIPPESLPSDKGRNEQFFGPGTRLTVL.

A remark on this clone: Other DNA sequences from this sample encode an identical CDR3 as well. This CDR3 is CASSSRGYGYTF. CDR3 DNA sequence: TGTGCCAGCAGTTCACGGGGTTATGGCTACACCTTC. The chain employs TRBV27 and TRBJ1-2; no clear D. V gave up 4 bases and J gave up 5 bases, with 8 bases separating them. Germline V gene lookup returns CDR1 MNHEY and CDR2 SMNVEV (reference sequence). This CDR3 contains 12 residues.

V and J are TRBV6-1 and TRBJ2-7, with TRBD1 matching 9 bases. There are 15 residues in the CDR3. V lost 2 bases and J lost 6; bases outside the gene matches: 8. Per germline, CDR1 MNHNS and CDR2 SASEGT. CDR3 bases: TGTGCCAGCAGTGAACGTGGGACAGGGACGAGCGAGCAGTACTTC. It translates to CASSERGTGTSEQYF.

The chain combines TRBV4-2 with TRBJ1-1, with D perhaps TRBD1 (6 bases). The CDR3 has 15 amino acids. From germline, CDR1 is LGHNA and CDR2 YNFKEQ. V was cut by 1 base and J by 8 bases, with 17 bases left in between. Here the CDR3 DNA reads TGTGCCAGCAGCCAAGTCGAACAGGGTCGGGCCGAAGCTTTCTTT. The encoded protein is CASSQVEQGRAEAFF.

The chain uses TRBV11-2 and TRBJ1-2; possibly TRBD1 for D (6 bases). Trimming cost V 2 bases and J 6 bases, with 22 bases left between them. The CDR3 totals 17 residues. Per the germline V gene, CDR1 is SGHAT and CDR2 is FQNNGV. CDR3 bases: TGTGCCAGCAGCTTAAATCTCGGGGCAGGGGTCTCTGATGGCTACACCTTC. Translated, it gives CASSLNLGAGVSDGYTF.

This clone was seen a handful of times. The chain has TRBV2 and TRBJ2-5; D ambiguous. V shed 3 bases and J shed 4 bases, with 6 bases lying between them. This CDR3 region has 12 residues. Germline-derived CDR1 and CDR2 are SNHLY and FYNNEI. For the CDR3, the DNA is TGTGCCAGCAGTGACGTCCTAGAGACCCAGTACTTC. Translating gives CASSDVLETQYF.

Comment on this clone: Distinct nucleotide sequences in the sample also encode this CDR3. The rearrangement uses TRBV6-2 or TRBV6-3 and TRBJ1-6, with 7 bases that match TRBD1. The length of the CDR3 is 14 residues. Per germline, CDR1 MNHEY and CDR2 SVGEGT. The ends lost 5 bases at V and 8 bases at J; junction bases unmatched: 6. The DNA of the CDR3 is TGTGCCAGCAGTCAACAGGGGATCGATTCACCCCTCCACTTT. As protein: CASSQQGIDSPLHF.

Here the CDR3 DNA reads TGTGCCAGCAGTTACTCGAACGCAGGTTCCTACGAGCAGTACTTC. The encoded protein is CASSYSNAGSYEQYF. The chain uses TRBV6-5 and TRBJ2-7; D is unclear. The germline V and J ends were trimmed by 0 bases and 1 base, with 10 bases remaining between them. CDR3 size: 15 residues. Per the germline V gene, CDR1 is MNHEY and CDR2 is SVGAGI.

The rearrangement links TRBV2 to TRBJ2-5; TRBD1 agrees at 7 bases. The CDR3 sequence is 15 residues long. The V and J ends lost 5 bases and 2 bases, in that order; junction bases with no gene match: 8. Per germline, CDR1 SNHLY and CDR2 FYNNEI. CDR3 loop: CASSQDRAPQETQYF. The CDR3 bases are TGTGCCAGCAGTCAAGACAGGGCACCACAAGAGACCCAGTACTTC.